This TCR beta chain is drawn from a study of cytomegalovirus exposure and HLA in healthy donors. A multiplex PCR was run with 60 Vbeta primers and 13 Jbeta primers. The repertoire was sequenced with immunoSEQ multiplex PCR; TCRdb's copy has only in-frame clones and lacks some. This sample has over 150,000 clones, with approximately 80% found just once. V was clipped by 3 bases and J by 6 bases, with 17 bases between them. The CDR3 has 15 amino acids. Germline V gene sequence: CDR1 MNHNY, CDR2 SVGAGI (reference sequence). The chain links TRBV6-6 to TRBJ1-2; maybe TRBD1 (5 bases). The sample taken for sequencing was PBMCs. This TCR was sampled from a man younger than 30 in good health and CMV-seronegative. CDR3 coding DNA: TGTGCCAGCAGTTATAGGGACTCGGGCGGGGATGGCTACACCTTC. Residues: CASSYRDSGGDGYTF.